What follows is one T cell receptor (beta chain) and its context. This may come from a read error, since a much larger clone is one base off. The record originates from a study of glioma-infiltrating T cells. The iRepertoire nested amplicon-rescue multiplex PCR amplified TCR alpha and beta CDR3s from RNA. TCRdb ran MiXCR on the multiplex PCR reads and lists one entry per CDR3 protein. This table holds roughly 42,000 distinct CDR3 sequences, under 25% found once. The source is a human donor with low-grade glioma or glioblastoma, undergoing nonglioma brain surgery, or in good health (not recorded which). The specimen sequenced was glioma tissue, nonneoplastic brain tissue, or PBMCs (not recorded which).

CDR3 sequence: CASSLGQDSHNEQFF. The DNA for the CDR3 is TGTGCCAGCTCTTTGGGACAGGACTCCCACAATGAGCAGTTCTTC. The V call is TRBV18, the J call TRBJ2-1; 8 nucleotides match TRBD1. Germline CDR1 and CDR2: KGHSH and LQKENI. This CDR3 contains 15 residues.